This T cell receptor beta chain was sequenced during a study of blood T cell repertoires in COVID-19. The data were produced by immunoSEQ multiplex PCR, yet TCRdb's version contains in-frame clones alone and is incomplete. There are about 180,000 clones in the sample; 84% occur only once, and about 16% lies in the top ten. Material: PBMCs or T cells enriched from blood (not recorded which). The TCR sequence derives from a man aged 45-60 years who had recovered from COVID-19.

DNA of the CDR3: TGTGCCAGCAGCCCTGTGTTGAAGGGAGGACCCCTTAGGTCACCCCTCCACTTT. Amino acids: CASSPVLKGGPLRSPLHF. J is TRBJ1-6 and V is TRBV28; no reliable D call. The V gene's germline CDR1 is MDHEN and CDR2 SYDVKM. The CDR3 loop spans 18 amino acids. V lost 6 bases, J lost 10 bases, and 28 bases lay in between.